The 13 T cell receptor beta chains in this list originate from one sample, sequenced in a study of blood T cell repertoires in COVID-19. Libraries were prepared by immunoSEQ multiplex PCR; TCRdb keeps only in-frame clonotypes and omits some of them. The sample lists some 180,000 clones, more than 75% occurring once. Sequencing was carried out using PBMCs or T cells enriched from blood (not recorded which). The receptors derive from a man aged 60-69 years who had been exposed to COVID-19.

The chain uses TRBV19 and TRBJ2-1, with 11 bases that match TRBD2. The CDR3 sequence is 17 residues long. V shed 9 bases, J shed 7 bases, and the junction held 17 bases outside the gene matches. Germline CDR1 and CDR2: LNHDA and SQIVND (reference sequence). The CDR3 region is CASILNDVAGGLNEQFF. In DNA form, the CDR3 reads TGTGCCAGCATTTTAAACGATGTAGCGGGAGGGCTTAATGAGCAGTTCTTC.

The V and J genes are TRBV11-2 and TRBJ2-5; 14 bases line up with TRBD2. Germline V CDR1 and CDR2: SGHAT, FQNNGV. The CDR3 extends over 17 amino acids. After removal of 4 bases from V and 5 bases from J, the junction contained 9 bases not matched to a gene. The CDR3 loop reads CASSSGTSGRGEETQYF. CDR3 sequence (DNA): TGTGCCAGCAGCTCCGGGACTAGCGGGAGAGGGGAGGAGACCCAGTACTTC.

J is TRBJ2-3 and V is TRBV20-1; D perhaps matches TRBD2 (6 bases). Trimming removed 3 bases at V and 1 base at J, with 14 bases between. Germline loops: CDR1 DFQATT, CDR2 SNEGSKA (reference sequence). This CDR3 is built from 15 residues. CDR3 nucleotide sequence: TGCAGTGCTAGTTGGAGTGCGGGGCGCACAGATACGCAGTATTTT. Protein sequence: CSASWSAGRTDTQYF.

The chain carries TRBV14 and TRBJ2-1; D is uncertain. Germline CDR1 and CDR2: SGHDN and FVKESK. V lost 1 base and J lost 1, with 14 bases in between. The CDR3 is 17 amino acids. In nucleotides, the CDR3 is TGTGCCAGCAGCCAAGGTGTCCTAGTGCGGTCCTACAATGAGCAGTTCTTC. Translation: CASSQGVLVRSYNEQFF.

This clone was recorded a few times. The rearrangement uses TRBV14 and TRBJ2-7; no definite D call. CDR3 length: 11 amino acids. Per germline, CDR1 SGHDN and CDR2 FVKESK. Trimming removed 2 bases at V and 9 bases at J, with 8 bases between. CDR3 sequence: CASSQNEAQYF. The CDR3 DNA follows: TGTGCCAGCAGCCAAAACGAAGCGCAGTACTTC.

The sample holds a few counts of this clone. The chain employs TRBV6-5 and TRBJ2-7, with D possibly TRBD2 on 5 matching bases. Germline CDR1 and CDR2: MNHEY and SVGAGI. CDR3 length equals 14 residues. V lost 2 bases and J 2 bases, leaving 10 bases between the germline ends. The CDR3 bases are TGTGCCAGCAGTTACGCGTACGGGGCCTACGAGCAGTACTTC. Amino acids: CASSYAYGAYEQYF.

A single count supports this clone. V is TRBV11-3 and J is TRBJ2-1, with TRBD2 matching 8 bases. After removal of 5 bases from V and 9 bases from J, the junction contained 18 bases not matched to a gene. The CDR3 covers 17 residues. Germline V gene lookup returns CDR1 SGHNT and CDR2 YENEEA. CDR3 sequence reads: CASSAQEVGLGLLEQFF. CDR3 nucleotides: TGTGCCAGCAGCGCCCAGGAAGTGGGACTAGGACTACTTGAGCAGTTCTTC.

This chain links TRBV7-2 with TRBJ1-2; maybe TRBD1 (6 bases). CDR3 length: 14 amino acids. Trimming removed 5 bases from V and 2 bases from J, with 12 bases in between. Germline V lookup: CDR1 SGHTA, CDR2 FQGNSA. CDR3 loop: CASSPGTLNYGYTF. The CDR3 DNA is TGTGCCAGCAGCCCCGGGACACTGAACTATGGCTACACCTTC.

The chain is built from TRBV6-5 and TRBJ1-2; D uncertain. V was pared by 4 bases and J by 5 bases, with 14 bases between. CDR3 length: 14 residues. CDR1 MNHEY and CDR2 SVGAGI come from the germline V gene. CDR3 amino acids: CASSLSRRAYGYTF. As DNA, the CDR3 is TGTGCCAGCAGTTTATCCCGGCGGGCTTATGGCTACACCTTC.

This clone has more than one count but fewer than ten. The chain employs TRBV15 and TRBJ1-6, with D hard to call. Germline loops: CDR1 LNHNV, CDR2 YYDKDF (reference sequence). The ends were cut back, 0 bases at V and 7 bases at J, with 10 bases in the middle. This CDR3 comprises 15 residues. CDR3: CATSRDWAENSPLHF. Here the CDR3 DNA reads TGTGCCACCAGCAGAGATTGGGCAGAGAATTCACCCCTCCACTTT.

V usage is TRBV5-4 and J usage is TRBJ2-1; 12 bases fit TRBD1. Germline V gene sequence: CDR1 SGHNT, CDR2 YYREEE (reference sequence). V shed 3 bases, J shed 7 bases, and the junction held 11 bases outside the gene matches. The CDR3 contains 17 residues. CDR3 amino acids: CASSWWGDRGPANEQFF. DNA of the CDR3: TGTGCCAGCAGCTGGTGGGGGGACAGGGGGCCAGCAAATGAGCAGTTCTTC.

This chain uses TRBV6-6 with TRBJ1-3; 10 bases map to TRBD1. With 2 bases clipped from V and 8 bases from J, the junction kept 6 bases outside the gene matches. The CDR3 extends over 15 amino acids. Germline V gives CDR1 MNHNY, CDR2 SVGAGI (reference sequence). The CDR3 sequence is CASSYAGQGSDTIYF. In DNA, the CDR3 is TGTGCCAGCAGTTACGCGGGACAGGGGTCAGACACCATATATTTT.

V usage is TRBV30 and J usage is TRBJ1-4; TRBD1 matches 7 bases. CDR3 length equals 15 residues. The germline CDR1 and CDR2 sequences are GTSNPN and SVGIG (reference sequence). V was clipped by 1 base and J by 5 bases; unmatched bases: 7. Here the CDR3 DNA reads TGTGCCTGGAGTGATCCAGGGGGGATAAATGAAAAACTGTTTTTT. The encoded protein is CAWSDPGGINEKLFF.